Following are 6 T cell receptor beta chains from one sample sequenced in a study of radiotherapy plus CTLA-4 blockade in lung cancer. Measured with immunoSEQ multiplex PCR; TCRdb has only the in-frame clones, and not every one. The sample includes tens of thousands of clones, roughly 87% of them seen just once. The sample in question was peripheral blood, obtained from a patient treated with radiotherapy plus ipilimumab. Receptors were obtained from a human donor with non-small cell lung cancer who had stable disease on radiotherapy plus ipilimumab.

This chain connects TRBV28 to TRBJ2-3; perhaps TRBD2 as D (5 bases). CDR3 size: 17 residues. Germline loops: CDR1 MDHEN, CDR2 SYDVKM. Trimming left V 7 bases short and J 4 bases short, with 24 bases between. CDR3 DNA: TGTGCCAGCATCGAGGGCCTGGGGAAAGCACAATCAGATACGCAGTATTTT. This translates into CASIEGLGKAQSDTQYF. The full variable domain, completed using reference TRBV28 and TRBJ2-3, is DVKVTQSSRYLVKRTGEKVFLECVQDMDHENMFWYRQDPGLGLRLIYFSYDVKMKEKGDIPEGYSVSREKKERFSLILESASTNQTSMYLCASIEGLGKAQSDTQYFGPGTRLTVL.

This chain uses TRBV28 with TRBJ2-5; the match to TRBD1 covers 11 bases. The V gene end was trimmed by 5 bases and the J gene end by 5 bases; junction bases not matched to a gene: 7. Germline V lookup: CDR1 MDHEN, CDR2 SYDVKM. The CDR3 length is 15 residues. The CDR3 nucleotides are TGTGCCAGCAGTCCGGGACAGGGGGTGCGGGAGACCCAGTACTTC. It translates to CASSPGQGVRETQYF.

The chain recombines TRBV28 with TRBJ2-1; 7 bases are a match to TRBD1. From germline, CDR1 is MDHEN and CDR2 SYDVKM. The ends lost 2 bases at V and 6 bases at J; junction bases unmatched: 7. The CDR3 is 15 amino acids. CDR3 loop: CASSLILTGVNEQFF. The CDR3 DNA reads TGTGCCAGCAGTTTAATCCTCACAGGGGTCAATGAGCAGTTCTTC.

V and J are TRBV5-1 and TRBJ1-4, with D possibly being TRBD1 (6 bases). Trimming removed 5 bases at V and 3 bases at J, with 11 bases between. Germline V gives CDR1 SGHRS, CDR2 YFSETQ. The CDR3 consists of 14 residues. DNA for the CDR3: TGCGCCAGCAGTTCAGGGGCCGCTAATGAAAAACTGTTTTTT. Its protein product is CASSSGAANEKLFF.

The chain links TRBV19 to TRBJ1-1; D might be TRBD1 (6 bases). The germline V and J ends were trimmed by 2 bases and 0 bases, with 10 bases remaining between them. CDR3 length equals 15 residues. Germline CDR1 is LNHDA and CDR2 is SQIVND (reference sequence). The CDR3 DNA reads as TGTGCCAGTAGTATAACAGGGTTCGTGAACACTGAAGCTTTCTTT. Translated: CASSITGFVNTEAFF.

The gene calls are TRBV5-1 and TRBJ2-5, with 7 positions matching TRBD1. Trimming removed 5 bases from V and 3 bases from J; junction bases left unmatched: 13. The CDR3 spans 16 residues. The germline V gene encodes CDR1 SGHRS and CDR2 YFSETQ. The CDR3, as DNA: TGCGCCAGCAGTTTTAACATCCGGGACAGAGAAGAGACCCAGTACTTC. Residues: CASSFNIRDREETQYF.